This TCR beta chain originates from a study of T cell responses to AZD1222 COVID-19 vaccine. Study results and limitations: Only a handful of AZD1222 recipients tested seropositive at baseline. White British ancestry dominated among donors, who included more females, and clonal diversity was possibly underestimated.

Worth noting for this clone: Antigen specificity is unknown.

The ends were cut back, 2 bases at V and 2 bases at J, with 9 bases in the middle. Germline CDR1 SGDLS, CDR2 YYNGEE. The CDR3 has 14 amino acids. TCRdb's copy holds only in-frame clones and misses some; the assay was immunoSEQ multiplex PCR. The data show around 110,000 clones, roughly nine tenths seen once. The sequenced sample was peripheral blood, obtained on day 0 of AZD1222 vaccination. The rearrangement uses TRBV9 and TRBJ2-3; D is tentatively TRBD1 or TRBD2 (5 bases each). This TCR was recovered from an adult in good health. This CDR3 reads CASSVGTITDTQYF. CDR3 DNA sequence: TGTGCCAGCAGCGTCGGGACCATCACAGATACGCAGTATTTT.